This TCR beta chain was found in a study of T cell responses to AZD1222 COVID-19 vaccine. Study-wide points: Repertoire samples came only from after the peak T cell response.

With 5 bases removed from V and 6 bases from J, the gap between germline ends came to 15 bases. The CDR3 totals 14 residues. Germline V lookup: CDR1 SGDLS, CDR2 YYNGEE. As regards this clone: The antigen is not known.

Profiled with immunoSEQ multiplex PCR; TCRdb holds only in-frame clones, not every one. The sample has roughly 100,000 clones; around 89% are singletons. The sequence derives from an adult in good health. The chain has TRBV9 and TRBJ1-5; D may be TRBD1 (5 bases). Here the sequenced sample was peripheral blood, taken on day 0 of AZD1222 vaccination. CDR3 protein: CASSEGGGSQPQHF. The CDR3 bases are TGTGCCAGCAGTGAAGGCGGGGGGTCTCAGCCCCAGCATTTT.